This entry lists 17 T cell receptor beta chains sequenced from one sample in a study of T cells in Graves' hyperthyroidism and ophthalmopathy. Amplified regions were TCR beta CDR3 sequences from RNA transcripts. HTBI primers were employed in a first-round RT-PCR of the TCR CDR3. TCRdb itself ran the multiplex PCR reads through MiXCR, one entry per CDR3 protein. Of about 700,000 distinct CDR3 sequences detected, roughly 45% appear once; the ten largest clones hold under 8%. The sequenced sample was peripheral blood or thyroid tissue (not recorded which). All receptors derive from an adult man with Graves' disease, either hyperthyroidism or ophthalmopathy (not recorded which).

The chain recombines TRBV7-2 with TRBJ2-2; D assignment may be TRBD1 or TRBD2 (5 bases each). V lost 5 bases and J 3 bases, leaving 25 bases between the germline ends. The CDR3 contains 19 residues. Germline V gene lookup returns CDR1 SGHTA and CDR2 FQGNSA. In nucleotides, the CDR3 is TGTGCCAGCAGCCCAGAGGGGCAGGCCAGCTATGGCTACACCGGGGAGCTGTTTTTT. Encoded protein: CASSPEGQASYGYTGELFF.

In this sample, this clonotype turned up once. The rearrangement joins TRBV29-1 to TRBJ2-5, with D uncertain. CDR1 is SQVTM and CDR2 is ANQGSEA in the germline V gene. There are 11 residues in the CDR3. The ends were cut back, 3 bases at V and 6 bases at J, with 8 bases in the middle. The CDR3 loop is CSVEWVQTQYF. The CDR3 nucleotides read TGCAGCGTTGAGTGGGTTCAGACCCAGTACTTC.

This chain links TRBV29-1 with TRBJ1-1; D perhaps matches TRBD1 (5 bases). This CDR3 region has 14 residues. V was pared by 4 bases and J by 4 bases, with 16 bases between. Germline CDR1 is SQVTM and CDR2 is ANQGSEA. CDR3 region: CSVGGPTRGTEAFF. The CDR3 bases are TGCAGCGTTGGAGGACCAACAAGGGGCACTGAAGCTTTCTTT.

Only a few counts were recorded for this clonotype. The V gene is TRBV12-3 or TRBV12-4, the J gene TRBJ1-4; TRBD1 agrees at 11 bases. The CDR3 sequence is 16 residues long. The J segment lost 8 bases and the V segment lost 2 bases, leaving 7 bases of the junction unmatched. The chain's CDR3 is CASSLRGQGAREKLFF. CDR3 bases: TGTGCCAGCAGTTTAAGAGGACAGGGGGCTAGGGAAAAACTGTTTTTT.

The chain carries TRBV27 and TRBJ1-5, with 10 bases aligning to TRBD1. CDR3 size: 15 residues. V was clipped by 5 bases and J by 7 bases; unmatched bases: 8. Germline CDR1 is MNHEY and CDR2 is SMNVEV (reference sequence). The CDR3: CASSTVGTGEQPQHF. CDR3 nucleotides: TGTGCCAGCAGTACAGTGGGGACAGGGGAACAGCCCCAGCATTTT.

The chain links TRBV6-5 to TRBJ1-1, with no clear D. This CDR3 region has 13 residues. Germline CDR1 and CDR2: MNHEY and SVGAGI. V was cut by 6 bases and J by 1 base, with 9 bases left in between. The CDR3 spells CASSAHSNTEAFF. The CDR3 region has the DNA TGTGCCAGCAGCGCACATTCGAACACTGAAGCTTTCTTT.

V and J are TRBV24-1 and TRBJ1-5, with TRBD1 identical over 12 bases. This CDR3 has 15 amino acids. In germline, CDR1 is KGHDR, CDR2 SFDVKD. Trimming removed 11 bases from V and 6 bases from J; junction bases left unmatched: 10. CDR3 sequence: CASNPGQGASQPQHF. As DNA, the CDR3 is TGTGCCAGCAACCCGGGACAGGGGGCCAGTCAGCCCCAGCATTTT.

The V gene is TRBV25-1, the J gene TRBJ1-6; unclear D gene. The CDR3 sequence is 16 residues long. Germline CDR1 reads MGHDK; CDR2 reads SYGVNS. V was cut by 0 bases and J by 7 bases, with 13 bases left in between. The CDR3 protein is CASSEYGETWNSPLHF. DNA for the CDR3: TGTGCCAGCAGTGAATATGGGGAGACGTGGAATTCACCCCTCCACTTT.

The sample holds a few counts of this clonotype. The gene calls are TRBV7-9 and TRBJ1-1, with TRBD1 matching 7 bases. The CDR3 has 16 residues. The germline CDR1 and CDR2 sequences are SEHNR and FQNEAQ (reference sequence). V trimming: 5 bases; J trimming: 11 bases; junction bases outside the gene matches: 20. CDR3 in DNA: TGTGCCAGCAGCATCGGGGAGACAGGGCCGGGGTCCCGGGCTTTCTTT. It codes for CASSIGETGPGSRAFF.

This clonotype was recorded a few times. The gene calls are TRBV6-5 and TRBJ2-5, with D perhaps matching TRBD2 (6 bases). This CDR3 is 15 amino acids long. The germline V gene encodes CDR1 MNHEY and CDR2 SVGAGI. V lost 6 bases and J 5 bases, leaving 19 bases between the germline ends. In DNA, the CDR3 is TGTGCCAGCAGCCCCGGAGGGAGTAATTGGGAGACCCAGTACTTC. Its translation is CASSPGGSNWETQYF.

With regard to this clonotype: A read error is possible here, since a much larger clone lies one base away. The rearrangement links TRBV7-4 to TRBJ2-7; a weak D match, TRBD2 (6 bases). The CDR3 runs to 15 residues. V lost 0 bases and J lost 6, with 15 bases in between. CDR1 is SGHVT and CDR2 is SQSDAQ in the germline V gene. CDR3 protein: CASSLARRELAEQYF. In nucleotides, the CDR3 is TGTGCCAGCAGCTTAGCCCGGAGGGAGCTGGCCGAGCAGTACTTC.

The chain links TRBV19 to TRBJ1-5; possibly TRBD1 for D (6 bases). The germline V gene encodes CDR1 LNHDA and CDR2 SQIVND (reference sequence). The CDR3 has 14 amino acids. CDR3 bases: TGTGCTAGAGCGGGGGCAGGGAGCAATCAGCCCCAGCATTTT. This codes for CARAGAGSNQPQHF.

This clonotype was seen only a few times. The V and J genes are TRBV7-2 and TRBJ1-2, with D unclear. Trimming pared 4 bases from V and 2 bases from J, leaving 11 bases between. Germline values: CDR1 SGHTA, CDR2 FQGNSA. The length of the CDR3 is 14 residues. The CDR3 region has the DNA TGTGCCAGCAGCTCGAGATCCAAAAACTATGGCTACACCTTC. Its protein is CASSSRSKNYGYTF. Full variable domain (missing parts from reference TRBV7-2 and TRBJ1-2): GAGVSQSPSNKVTEKGKDVELRCDPISGHTALYWYRQSLGQGLEFLIYFQGNSAPDKSGLPSDRFSAERTGGSVSTLTIQRTQQEDSAVYLCASSSRSKNYGYTFGSGTRLTVV.

The rearrangement links TRBV12-3 or TRBV12-4 to TRBJ2-6, with 13 bases identical to TRBD2. The CDR3 loop spans 18 amino acids. The trim removed 5 bases at V and 1 base at J, leaving 5 bases unmatched. The CDR3 sequence is CASSPGTSGVSGANVLTF. CDR3 nucleotides: TGTGCCAGCAGTCCTGGGACTAGCGGGGTTTCTGGGGCCAACGTCCTGACTTTC.

The chain has TRBV2 and TRBJ2-7; 13 bases agree with TRBD2. The germline V gene has CDR1 SNHLY and CDR2 FYNNEI. With V trimmed by 6 bases and J by 5 bases, 10 bases remained unmatched. The CDR3 totals 16 residues. CDR3 protein: CASSSRTSGRVHEQYF. Here the CDR3 DNA reads TGTGCCAGCAGCTCTCGGACTAGCGGGAGAGTGCACGAGCAGTACTTC.

This rearrangement joins TRBV6-5 to TRBJ2-7; D is unresolved. Between the trimmed V and J ends, which lost 0 bases and 7 bases, there was a span of 7 bases. Germline CDR1 is MNHEY and CDR2 is SVGAGI. The CDR3 has 12 amino acids. The CDR3 loop reads CASSYSIGEQYF. The CDR3 coding sequence is TGTGCCAGCAGTTACTCGATAGGTGAGCAGTACTTC.

The chain recombines TRBV7-3 with TRBJ2-2, with 9 bases lining up with TRBD2. The V and J ends lost 0 bases and 5 bases, in that order; junction bases with no gene match: 4. CDR1 and CDR2 (germline): SGHTA, FQGTGA. CDR3 length: 16 amino acids. This CDR3 reads CASSLTSGSRTGELFF. DNA of the CDR3: TGTGCCAGCAGCTTAACTAGCGGGAGTCGAACCGGGGAGCTGTTTTTT.